This T cell receptor beta chain was sequenced in a study of cytomegalovirus exposure and HLA in healthy donors. Study observations and caveats: Some V segments (TRBV6-2 and TRBV6-3 among them) were excluded as indistinguishable. A classifier reportedly called cytomegalovirus status with high sensitivity and specificity.

This clone was recorded a few times. The target antigen is unknown. Germline CDR1 reads SEHNR; CDR2 reads FQNEAQ (reference sequence). Trimming removed 5 bases at V and 6 bases at J, with 10 bases between. There are 12 residues in the CDR3. 13 Jbeta primers and 60 Vbeta primers were used for the PCR. TCRdb's copy holds only in-frame clones and misses some; the assay was immunoSEQ multiplex PCR. The sample has approximately 100,000 clones, more than 70% seen once. The receptor comes from a woman aged 40-49 years in good health and CMV-seronegative. The chain links TRBV7-9 to TRBJ1-1; D is possibly TRBD1 (5 bases). The sequenced material came from PBMCs. The CDR3 DNA reads TGTGCCAGCAGCCCGGGACTACCTGAAGCTTTCTTT. Translation: CASSPGLPEAFF.